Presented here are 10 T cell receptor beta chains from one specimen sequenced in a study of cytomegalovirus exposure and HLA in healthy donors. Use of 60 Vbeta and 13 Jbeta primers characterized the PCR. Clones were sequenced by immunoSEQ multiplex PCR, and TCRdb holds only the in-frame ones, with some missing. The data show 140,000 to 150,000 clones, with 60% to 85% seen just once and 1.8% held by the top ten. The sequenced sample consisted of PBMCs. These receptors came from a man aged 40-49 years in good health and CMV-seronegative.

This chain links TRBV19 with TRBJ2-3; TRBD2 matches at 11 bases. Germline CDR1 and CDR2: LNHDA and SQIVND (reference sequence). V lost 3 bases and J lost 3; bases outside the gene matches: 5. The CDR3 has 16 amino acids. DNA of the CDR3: TGTGCCAGTAGTATTGGGCTAGCGGGAGGTACAGATACGCAGTATTTT. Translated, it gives CASSIGLAGGTDTQYF.

CDR3 DNA: TGTGCCAGTAGTCTGAGACTAGCGGGGGTAGAGACCCAGTACTTC. Protein: CASSLRLAGVETQYF. The chain combines TRBV19 with TRBJ2-5; 12 nucleotides line up with TRBD2. The V segment lost 5 bases and the J segment 4 bases; nucleotides outside the gene matches: 5. The CDR3 is 15 residues long. The V gene's germline CDR1 is LNHDA and CDR2 SQIVND (reference sequence).

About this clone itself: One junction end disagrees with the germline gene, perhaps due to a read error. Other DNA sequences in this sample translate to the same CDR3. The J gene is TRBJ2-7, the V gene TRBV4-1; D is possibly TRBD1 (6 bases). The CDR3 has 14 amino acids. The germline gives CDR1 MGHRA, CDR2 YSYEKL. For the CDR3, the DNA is TGCGCCAGTAGCCCTATTAGGGACACCTACGAGCAGTACTTC. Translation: CASSPIRDTYEQYF.

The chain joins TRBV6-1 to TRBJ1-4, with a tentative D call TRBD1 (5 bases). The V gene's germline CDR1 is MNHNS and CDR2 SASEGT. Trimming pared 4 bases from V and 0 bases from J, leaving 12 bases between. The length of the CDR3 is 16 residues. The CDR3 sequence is CASSVRGGATNEKLFF. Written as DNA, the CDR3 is TGTGCCAGCAGTGTCCGGGGGGGTGCAACTAATGAAAAACTGTTTTTT.

CDR3 bases: TGTGCCAGCAGCGTAGTTCCCCTGACAGGACTAGCCAAAAACATTCAGTACTTC. This gives the protein CASSVVPLTGLAKNIQYF. This rearrangement joins TRBV9 to TRBJ2-4, with a tentative D call TRBD1 (6 bases). From germline, CDR1 is SGDLS and CDR2 YYNGEE. V lost 0 bases to trimming and J lost 0 bases, with 16 bases between them. There are 18 residues in the CDR3. The full variable domain, completed using reference TRBV9 and TRBJ2-4, is DSGVTQTPKHLITATGQRVTLRCSPRSGDLSVYWYQQSLDQGLQFLIQYYNGEERAKGNILERFSAQQFPDLHSELNLSSLELGDSALYFCASSVVPLTGLAKNIQYFGAGTRLSVL.

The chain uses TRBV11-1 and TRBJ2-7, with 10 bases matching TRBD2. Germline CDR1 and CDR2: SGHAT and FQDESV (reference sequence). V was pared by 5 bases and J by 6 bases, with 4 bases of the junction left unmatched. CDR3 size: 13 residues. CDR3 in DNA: TGTGCCAGCAGCGATAGCGGGAGGCCCGAGCAGTACTTC. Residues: CASSDSGRPEQYF.

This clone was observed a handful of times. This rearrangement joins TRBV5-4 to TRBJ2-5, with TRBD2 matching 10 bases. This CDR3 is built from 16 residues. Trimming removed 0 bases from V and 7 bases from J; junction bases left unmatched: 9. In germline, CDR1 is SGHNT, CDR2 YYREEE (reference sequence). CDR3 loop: CASSLGASGSRGTQYF. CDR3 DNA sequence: TGTGCCAGCAGCTTGGGGGCTAGCGGGAGTAGGGGGACCCAGTACTTC.

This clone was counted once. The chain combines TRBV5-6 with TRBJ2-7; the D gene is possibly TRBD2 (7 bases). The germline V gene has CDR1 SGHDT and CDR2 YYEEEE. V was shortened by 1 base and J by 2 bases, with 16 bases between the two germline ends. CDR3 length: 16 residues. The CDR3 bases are TGTGCCAGCAGCTTGTCGATCGCGGGGGCGACCTACGAGCAGTACTTC. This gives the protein CASSLSIAGATYEQYF.

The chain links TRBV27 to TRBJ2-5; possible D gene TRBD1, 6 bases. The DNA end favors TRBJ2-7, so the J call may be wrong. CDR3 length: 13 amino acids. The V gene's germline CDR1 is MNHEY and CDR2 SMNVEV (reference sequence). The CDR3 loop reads CASSPLQGREQYF. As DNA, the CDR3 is TGTGCCAGCAGTCCCCTACAGGGACGCGAGCAGTACTTC.

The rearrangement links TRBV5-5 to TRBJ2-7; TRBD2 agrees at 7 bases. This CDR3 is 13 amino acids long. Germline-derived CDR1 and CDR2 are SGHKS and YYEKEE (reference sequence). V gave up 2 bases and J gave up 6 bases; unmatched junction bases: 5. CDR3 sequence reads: CASSFPGRVEQYF. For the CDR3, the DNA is TGTGCCAGCAGCTTCCCGGGGAGGGTCGAGCAGTACTTC.